A single count supports the clone carrying this T cell receptor (beta chain). The data were taken from a study of blood T cell repertoires in COVID-19. Study context: T cells, B-cell-depleted T cells, or PBMCs provided the cDNA or gDNA that served as material.

Germline V gives CDR1 SGDLS, CDR2 YYNGEE. Trimming pared 4 bases from V and 6 bases from J, leaving 22 bases between. The CDR3 is 17 residues long. Original analysis: Nucleated cell counts were estimated from reference gene primer amplification. This table comes from immunoSEQ multiplex PCR, and its TCRdb copy is limited to in-frame clones, with some not included. V and J calls plus clone size are reproduced from that table; the DNA served to infer D and trimming. Of about 150,000 clones in the sample, approximately 81% were seen once. The rearrangement links TRBV9 to TRBJ2-2; possibly TRBD2 for D (5 bases). The specimen was peripheral blood. The TCR originated in a woman aged 55-70 years with COVID-19, enrolled during active disease. CDR3 nucleotides: TGTGCCAGCAGCTCCAGCGTAGGCCTAGCCGGACCCGGGGAGCTGTTTTTT. It yields the protein CASSSSVGLAGPGELFF.